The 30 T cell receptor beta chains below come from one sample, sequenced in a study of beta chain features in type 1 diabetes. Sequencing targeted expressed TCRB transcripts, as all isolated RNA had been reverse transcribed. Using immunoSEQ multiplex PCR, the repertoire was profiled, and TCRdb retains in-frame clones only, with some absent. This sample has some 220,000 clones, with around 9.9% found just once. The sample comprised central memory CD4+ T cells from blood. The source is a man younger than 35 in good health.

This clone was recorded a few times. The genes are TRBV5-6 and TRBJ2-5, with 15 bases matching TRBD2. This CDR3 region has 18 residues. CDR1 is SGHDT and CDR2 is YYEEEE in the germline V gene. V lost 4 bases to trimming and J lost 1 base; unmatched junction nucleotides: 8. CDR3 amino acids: CASSRWTSGRGIQETQYF. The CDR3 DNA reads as TGTGCCAGCAGCCGATGGACTAGCGGGAGGGGAATCCAAGAGACCCAGTACTTC. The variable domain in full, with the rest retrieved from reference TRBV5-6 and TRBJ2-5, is DAGVTQSPTHLIKTRGQQVTLRCSPKSGHDTVSWYQQALGQGPQFIFQYYEEEERQRGNFPDRFSGHQFPNYSSELNVNALLLGDSALYLCASSRWTSGRGIQETQYFGPGTRLLVL.

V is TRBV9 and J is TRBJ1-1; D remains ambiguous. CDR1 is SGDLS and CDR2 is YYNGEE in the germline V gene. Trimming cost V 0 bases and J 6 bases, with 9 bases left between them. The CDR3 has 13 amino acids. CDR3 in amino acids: CASSVARGAEAFF. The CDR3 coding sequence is TGTGCCAGCAGCGTAGCTCGCGGGGCTGAAGCTTTCTTT. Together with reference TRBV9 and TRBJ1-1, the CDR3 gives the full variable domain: DSGVTQTPKHLITATGQRVTLRCSPRSGDLSVYWYQQSLDQGLQFLIQYYNGEERAKGNILERFSAQQFPDLHSELNLSSLELGDSALYFCASSVARGAEAFFGQGTRLTVV.

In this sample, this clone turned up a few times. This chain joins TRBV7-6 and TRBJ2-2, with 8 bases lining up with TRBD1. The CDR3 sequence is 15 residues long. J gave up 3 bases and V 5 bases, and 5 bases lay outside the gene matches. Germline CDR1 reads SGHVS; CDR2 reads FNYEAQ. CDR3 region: CASSPRQGYTGELFF. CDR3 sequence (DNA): TGTGCCAGCAGCCCCAGACAGGGGTACACCGGGGAGCTGTTTTTT.

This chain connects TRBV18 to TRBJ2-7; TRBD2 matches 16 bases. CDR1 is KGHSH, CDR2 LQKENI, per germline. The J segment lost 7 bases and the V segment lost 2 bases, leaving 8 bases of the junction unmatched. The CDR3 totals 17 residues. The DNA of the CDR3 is TGTGCCAGCTCACCAGAACCGGGACTAGCGGGAGGGAATGAGCAGTACTTC. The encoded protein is CASSPEPGLAGGNEQYF.

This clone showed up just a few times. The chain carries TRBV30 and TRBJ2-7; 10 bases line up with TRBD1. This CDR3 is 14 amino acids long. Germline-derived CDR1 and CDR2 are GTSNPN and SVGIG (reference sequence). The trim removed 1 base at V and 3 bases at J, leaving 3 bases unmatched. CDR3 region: CAWSAGTGVYEQYF. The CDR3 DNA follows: TGTGCCTGGAGTGCCGGGACAGGGGTCTACGAGCAGTACTTC.

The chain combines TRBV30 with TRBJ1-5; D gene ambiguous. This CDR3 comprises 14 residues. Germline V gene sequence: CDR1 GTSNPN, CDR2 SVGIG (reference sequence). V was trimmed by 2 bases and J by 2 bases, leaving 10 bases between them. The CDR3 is CAWSIGVGNQPQHF. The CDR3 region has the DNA TGTGCCTGGAGTATCGGGGTAGGCAATCAGCCCCAGCATTTT.

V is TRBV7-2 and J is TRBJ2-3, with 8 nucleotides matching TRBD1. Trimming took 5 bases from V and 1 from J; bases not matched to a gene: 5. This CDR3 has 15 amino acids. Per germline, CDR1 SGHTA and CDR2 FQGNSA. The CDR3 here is CASSLTGVGTDTQYF. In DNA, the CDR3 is TGTGCCAGCAGCCTGACAGGGGTGGGCACAGATACGCAGTATTTT.

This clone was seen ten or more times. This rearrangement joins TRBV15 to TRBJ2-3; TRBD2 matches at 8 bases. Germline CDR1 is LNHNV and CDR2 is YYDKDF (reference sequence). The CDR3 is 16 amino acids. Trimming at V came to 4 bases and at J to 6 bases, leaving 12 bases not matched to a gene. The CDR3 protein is CATSTYSSGIRDTQYF. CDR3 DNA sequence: TGTGCCACCAGCACCTACAGTAGCGGGATTAGGGATACGCAGTATTTT.

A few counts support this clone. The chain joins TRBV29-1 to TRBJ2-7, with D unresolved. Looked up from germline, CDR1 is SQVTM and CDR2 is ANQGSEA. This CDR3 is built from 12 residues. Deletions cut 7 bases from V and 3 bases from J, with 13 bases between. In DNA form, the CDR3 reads TGCAGCGCCTACGTAGTGGGCTACGAGCAGTACTTC. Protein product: CSAYVVGYEQYF.

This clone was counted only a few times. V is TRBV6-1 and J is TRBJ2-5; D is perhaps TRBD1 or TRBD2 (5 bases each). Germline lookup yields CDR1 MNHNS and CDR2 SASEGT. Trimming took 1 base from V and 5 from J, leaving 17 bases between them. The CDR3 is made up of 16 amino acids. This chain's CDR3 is CASSEGGGRNRETQYF. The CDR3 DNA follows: TGTGCCAGCAGTGAAGGAGGCGGGCGGAACAGGGAGACCCAGTACTTC.

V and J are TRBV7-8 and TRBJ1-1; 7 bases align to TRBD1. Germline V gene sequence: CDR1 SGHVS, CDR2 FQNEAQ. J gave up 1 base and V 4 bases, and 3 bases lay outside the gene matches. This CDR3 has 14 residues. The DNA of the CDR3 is TGTGCCAGCAGCTCTAGGACAGGGAACACTGAAGCTTTCTTT. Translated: CASSSRTGNTEAFF. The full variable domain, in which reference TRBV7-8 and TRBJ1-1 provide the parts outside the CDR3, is GAGVSQSPRYKVAKRGQDVALRCDPISGHVSLFWYQQALGQGPEFLTYFQNEAQLDKSGLPSDRFFAERPEGSVSTLKIQRTQQEDSAVYLCASSSRTGNTEAFFGQGTRLTVV.

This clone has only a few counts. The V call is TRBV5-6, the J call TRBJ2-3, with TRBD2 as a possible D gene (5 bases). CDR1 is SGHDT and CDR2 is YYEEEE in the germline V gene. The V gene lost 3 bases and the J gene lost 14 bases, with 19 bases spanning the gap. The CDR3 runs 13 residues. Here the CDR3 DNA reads TGTGCCAGCAGCTCGAAGTTACTAGAGGGTCGGTATTTT. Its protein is CASSSKLLEGRYF.

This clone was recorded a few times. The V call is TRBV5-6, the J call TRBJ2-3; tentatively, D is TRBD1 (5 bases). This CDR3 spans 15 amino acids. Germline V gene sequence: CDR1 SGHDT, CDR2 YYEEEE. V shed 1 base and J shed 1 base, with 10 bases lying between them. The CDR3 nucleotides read TGTGCCAGCAGCTTGAGGGGCGGACGCACAGATACGCAGTATTTT. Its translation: CASSLRGGRTDTQYF.

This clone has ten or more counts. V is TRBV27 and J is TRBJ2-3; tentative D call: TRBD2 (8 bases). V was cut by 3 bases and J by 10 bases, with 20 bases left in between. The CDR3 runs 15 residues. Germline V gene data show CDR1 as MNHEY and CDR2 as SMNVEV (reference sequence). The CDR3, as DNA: TGTGCCAGCAGTTTGGCGGGACTAGACAGGGTGTCGCAGTATTTT. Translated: CASSLAGLDRVSQYF.

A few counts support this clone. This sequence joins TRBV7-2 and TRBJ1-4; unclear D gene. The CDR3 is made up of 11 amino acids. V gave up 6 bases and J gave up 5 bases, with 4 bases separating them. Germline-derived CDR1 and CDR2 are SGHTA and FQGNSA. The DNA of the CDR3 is TGTGCCAGCAGTTACAATGAAAAACTGTTTTTT. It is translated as CASSYNEKLFF.

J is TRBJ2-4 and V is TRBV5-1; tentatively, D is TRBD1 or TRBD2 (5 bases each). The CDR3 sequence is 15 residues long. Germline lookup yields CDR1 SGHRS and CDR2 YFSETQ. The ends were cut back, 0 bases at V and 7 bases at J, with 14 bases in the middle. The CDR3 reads CASSLEGRWGNIQYF. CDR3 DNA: TGCGCCAGCAGCTTGGAAGGCAGATGGGGGAACATTCAGTACTTC.

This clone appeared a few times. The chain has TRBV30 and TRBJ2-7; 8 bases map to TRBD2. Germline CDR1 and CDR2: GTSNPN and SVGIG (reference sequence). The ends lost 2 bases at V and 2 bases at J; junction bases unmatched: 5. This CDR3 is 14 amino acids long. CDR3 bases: TGTGCCTGGAGTCCCCTGCGGGGGGCCTACGAGCAGTACTTC. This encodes CAWSPLRGAYEQYF. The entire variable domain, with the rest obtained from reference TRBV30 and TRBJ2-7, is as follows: SQTIHQWPATLVQPVGSPLSLECTVEGTSNPNLYWYRQAAGRGLQLLFYSVGIGQISSEVPQNLSASRPQDRQFILSSKKLLLSDSGFYLCAWSPLRGAYEQYFGPGTRLTVT.

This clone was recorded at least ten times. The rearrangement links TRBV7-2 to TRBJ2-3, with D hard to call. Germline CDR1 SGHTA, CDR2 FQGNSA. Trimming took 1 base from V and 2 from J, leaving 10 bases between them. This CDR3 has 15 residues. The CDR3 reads CASSLGGRNTDTQYF. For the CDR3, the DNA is TGTGCCAGCAGCTTAGGCGGACGGAACACAGATACGCAGTATTTT.

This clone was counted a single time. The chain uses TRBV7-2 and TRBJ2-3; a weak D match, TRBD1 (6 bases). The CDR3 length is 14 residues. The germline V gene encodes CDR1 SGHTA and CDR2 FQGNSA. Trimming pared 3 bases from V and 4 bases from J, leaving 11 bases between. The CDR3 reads CASSFGGRPDTQYF. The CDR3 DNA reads TGTGCCAGCAGCTTTGGGGGCCGGCCAGATACGCAGTATTTT.

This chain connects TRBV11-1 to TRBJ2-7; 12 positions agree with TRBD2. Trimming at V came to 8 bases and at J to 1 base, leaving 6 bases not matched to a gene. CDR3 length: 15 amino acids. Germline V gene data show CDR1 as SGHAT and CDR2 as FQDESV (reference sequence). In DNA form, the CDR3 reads TGTGCCAGCGACAGGGGGACTAGCGGGTCCTACGAGCAGTACTTC. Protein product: CASDRGTSGSYEQYF.

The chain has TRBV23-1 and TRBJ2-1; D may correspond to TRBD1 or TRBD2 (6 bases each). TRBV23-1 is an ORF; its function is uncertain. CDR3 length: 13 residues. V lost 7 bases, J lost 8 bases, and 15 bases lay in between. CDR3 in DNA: TGCGCCAGCAAAGGGGGGATACGGGATGAGCAGTTCTTC. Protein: CASKGGIRDEQFF.

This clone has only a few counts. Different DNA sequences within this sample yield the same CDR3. The CDR3 nucleotides are TGCGCCAGCAGCGGGAGCGAGACCCAGTACTTC. Its protein product is CASSGSETQYF. The chain has TRBV5-1 and TRBJ2-5; a possible D gene is TRBD2 (5 bases). CDR1 is SGHRS and CDR2 is YFSETQ in the germline V gene. The CDR3 has 11 amino acids. The V gene lost 4 bases and the J gene lost 5 bases, with 6 bases spanning the gap.

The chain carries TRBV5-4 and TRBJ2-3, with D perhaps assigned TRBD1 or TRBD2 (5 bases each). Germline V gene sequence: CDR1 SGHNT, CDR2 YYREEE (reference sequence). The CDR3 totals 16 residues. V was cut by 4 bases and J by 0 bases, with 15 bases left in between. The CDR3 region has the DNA TGTGCCAGCAGCGCCGGGGCTACCGGGAGCACAGATACGCAGTATTTT. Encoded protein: CASSAGATGSTDTQYF. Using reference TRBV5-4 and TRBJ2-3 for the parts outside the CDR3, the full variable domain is ETGVTQSPTHLIKTRGQQVTLRCSSQSGHNTVSWYQQALGQGPQFIFQYYREEENGRGNFPPRFSGLQFPNYSSELNVNALELDDSALYLCASSAGATGSTDTQYFGPGTRLTVL.

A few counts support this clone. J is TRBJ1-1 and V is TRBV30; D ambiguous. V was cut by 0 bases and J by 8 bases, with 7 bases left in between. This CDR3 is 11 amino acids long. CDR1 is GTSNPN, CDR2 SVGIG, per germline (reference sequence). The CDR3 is CAWSVQVEAFF. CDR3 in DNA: TGTGCCTGGAGTGTACAAGTCGAAGCTTTCTTT.

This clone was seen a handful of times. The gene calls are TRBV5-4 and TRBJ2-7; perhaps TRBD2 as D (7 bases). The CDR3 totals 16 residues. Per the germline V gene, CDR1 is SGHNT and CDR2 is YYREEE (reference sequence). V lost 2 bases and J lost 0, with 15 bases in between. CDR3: CASSLNRGASSYEQYF. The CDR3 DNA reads TGTGCCAGCAGCTTAAATCGGGGGGCCAGCTCCTACGAGCAGTACTTC.

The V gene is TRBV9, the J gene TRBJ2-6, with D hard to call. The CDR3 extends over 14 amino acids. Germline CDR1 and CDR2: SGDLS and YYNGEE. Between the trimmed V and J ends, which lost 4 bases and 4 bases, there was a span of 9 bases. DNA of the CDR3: TGTGCCAGCAGCTCAGATTGGGGGGCCAACGTCCTGACTTTC. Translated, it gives CASSSDWGANVLTF.

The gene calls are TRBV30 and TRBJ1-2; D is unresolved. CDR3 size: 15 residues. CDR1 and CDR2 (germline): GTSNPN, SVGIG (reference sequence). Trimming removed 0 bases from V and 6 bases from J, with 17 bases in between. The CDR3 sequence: CAWSVLIRGSNGYTF. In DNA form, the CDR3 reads TGTGCCTGGAGTGTACTTATTCGGGGATCTAATGGCTACACCTTC.

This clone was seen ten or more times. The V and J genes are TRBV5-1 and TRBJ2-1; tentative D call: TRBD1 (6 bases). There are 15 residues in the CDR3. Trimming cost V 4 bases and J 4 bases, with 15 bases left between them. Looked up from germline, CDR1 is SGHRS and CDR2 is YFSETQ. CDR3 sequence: CASSRGGSQYNEQFF. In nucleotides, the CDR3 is TGCGCCAGCAGCCGAGGGGGTAGTCAGTACAATGAGCAGTTCTTC.

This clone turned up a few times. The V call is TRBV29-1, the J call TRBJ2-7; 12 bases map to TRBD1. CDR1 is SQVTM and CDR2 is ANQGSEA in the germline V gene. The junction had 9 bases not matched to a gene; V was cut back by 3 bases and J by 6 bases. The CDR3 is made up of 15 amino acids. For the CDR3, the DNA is TGCAGCGTTGAGGGTTCGGGACAGGGGGCTGTCGAGCAGTACTTC. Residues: CSVEGSGQGAVEQYF.

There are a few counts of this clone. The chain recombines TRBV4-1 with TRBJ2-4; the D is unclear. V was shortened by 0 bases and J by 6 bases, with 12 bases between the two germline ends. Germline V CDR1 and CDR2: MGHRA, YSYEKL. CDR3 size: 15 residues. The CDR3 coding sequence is TGCGCCAGCAGCCAAGACCGGGTCGTTGGAAACATTCAGTACTTC. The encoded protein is CASSQDRVVGNIQYF.